Below are 4 T cell receptor beta chains sequenced from a single sample in a study of monozygotic twins with inflammatory bowel disease. TCRdb reanalyzed the 5' RACE reads, giving one entry per CDR3 protein sequence and no DNA. The listing records more than 350,000 distinct CDR3 sequences. Sequenced sample: blood. The receptors here all came from a human donor with ulcerative colitis or Crohn's disease, or a healthy co-twin of an affected twin (not recorded which).

The chain is built from TRBV28 and TRBJ1-6; TCRdb selects TRBD1, and the lack of DNA leaves this call unchecked. Germline values: CDR1 MDHEN, CDR2 SYDVKM. The CDR3 extends over 14 amino acids. The chain's CDR3 is CASSFGQGYSPLHF.

This chain uses TRBV7-9 with TRBJ2-1; TCRdb returns TRBD2, unconfirmable since there is no DNA. The CDR3 is 17 residues long. Germline CDR1 and CDR2: SEHNR and FQNEAQ (reference sequence). CDR3: CASSQLAGGLPGDEQFF.

The J gene is TRBJ2-3, the V gene TRBV27; TCRdb calls TRBD2, which cannot be checked without DNA. Germline assignment: CDR1 MNHEY and CDR2 SMNVEV (reference sequence). CDR3 length: 14 amino acids. The CDR3 here is CASSLWAATDTQYF.

CDR3 amino acids: CASSGLTGTDTQYF. The chain combines TRBV5-1 with TRBJ2-3. From germline, CDR1 is SGHRS and CDR2 YFSETQ. CDR3 length equals 14 residues. The full variable domain, rest sourced from reference TRBV5-1 and TRBJ2-3, is KAGVTQTPRYLIKTRGQQVTLSCSPISGHRSVSWYQQTPGQGLQFLFEYFSETQRNKGNFPGRFSGRQFSNSRSEMNVSTLELGDSALYLCASSGLTGTDTQYFGPGTRLTVL.